The 26 T cell receptor beta chains given below trace back to one sample, sequenced in a study of T cells in Graves' hyperthyroidism and ophthalmopathy (dated by TCRdb to 2018 to 2020). To prepare the library, multiplex PCR was applied. The data were produced on an Illumina HiSeq 2000. TCR beta CDR3 regions were amplified from RNA transcripts. A first-round RT-PCR of the TCR CDR3 used the HTBI primer set with the Qiagen OneStep RT-PCR kit. TCRdb trimmed public reads at Q25 via fastp, called clones via MiXCR and kept in-frame beta chains. Rows with one shared CDR3 protein collapse into an entry with the most common genes and DNA. The sample table records 250,000 or so distinct CDR3 sequences; roughly 14% of these occur just once. The leading ten clones occupy more than 10% of the sample. Sequencing was carried out using blood. The receptors here all came from a woman aged 40 to 55 with Graves' hyperthyroidism that later progressed to Graves' ophthalmopathy.

Regarding this clonotype: A read error may account for a junction end that differs from germline. CDR3 in amino acids: CASSLKASGSSEQYF. The CDR3 nucleotides read TGTGCCAGCAGTTTAAAGGCTAGCGGGTCCTCCGAGCAGTACTTC. V gene TRBV12-3 or TRBV12-4 combines with J gene TRBJ2-7, with 8 bases that match TRBD2. The CDR3 consists of 15 residues.

This chain links TRBV25-1 with TRBJ2-5; D is perhaps TRBD2 (6 bases). V was pared by 3 bases and J by 1 base, with 9 bases between. This CDR3 spans 14 amino acids. CDR1 is MGHDK, CDR2 SYGVNS, per germline. In DNA, the CDR3 is TGTGCCAGCAGTGACCCGGGACTCCAAGAGACCCAGTACTTC. It yields the protein CASSDPGLQETQYF.

This clonotype was counted at least ten times. The V call is TRBV24-1, the J call TRBJ2-3, with 10 bases that match TRBD2. Germline loops: CDR1 KGHDR, CDR2 SFDVKD. Trimming cost V 9 bases and J 3 bases; bases outside gene matches: 8. This CDR3 region has 15 residues. The CDR3 coding sequence is TGTGCCACCGCCGGGACTAGCGAAGGGACAGATACGCAGTATTTT. Protein sequence: CATAGTSEGTDTQYF.

This clonotype occurred many times. The V gene is TRBV11-2, the J gene TRBJ2-7, with 8 bases matching TRBD2. V was pared by 3 bases and J by 0 bases, with 7 bases of the junction left unmatched. In germline, CDR1 is SGHAT, CDR2 FQNNGV. CDR3 size: 16 residues. The CDR3 region is CASSFTSGFSSYEQYF. The CDR3 coding sequence is TGTGCCAGCAGCTTCACTAGCGGTTTTAGCTCCTACGAGCAGTACTTC. Using reference TRBV11-2 and TRBJ2-7 for the parts outside the CDR3, the full variable domain is EAGVAQSPRYKIIEKRQSVAFWCNPISGHATLYWYQQILGQGPKLLIQFQNNGVVDDSQLPKDRFSAERLKGVDSTLKIQPAKLEDSAVYLCASSFTSGFSSYEQYFGPGTRLTVT.

The sample holds many counts of this clonotype. The V and J genes are TRBV10-3 and TRBJ2-2, with 7 bases fitting TRBD2. CDR1 and CDR2 from the germline V gene are ENHRY and SYGVKD. V lost 8 bases to trimming and J lost 9 bases; unmatched junction nucleotides: 9. The CDR3 spans 13 residues. The CDR3 spells CAIGAGEFRELFF. CDR3 bases: TGTGCCATCGGGGCGGGAGAATTTAGGGAGCTGTTTTTT.

There are a few counts of this clonotype. V is TRBV20-1 and J is TRBJ2-4; weak D call: TRBD2 (6 bases). V lost 3 bases and J 4 bases, leaving 7 bases between the germline ends. Germline values: CDR1 DFQATT, CDR2 SNEGSKA (reference sequence). The CDR3 extends over 12 amino acids. CDR3 nucleotide sequence: TGCAGTGCTAGCGGAGGGAAAAACATTCAGTACTTC. Protein product: CSASGGKNIQYF.

At least ten counts were recorded for this clonotype. The rearrangement links TRBV4-1 to TRBJ1-6; D call uncertain. The germline CDR1 and CDR2 sequences are MGHRA and YSYEKL. Between the trimmed V and J ends, which lost 1 base and 12 bases, there was a span of 16 bases. This CDR3 has 15 residues. The CDR3 here is CASSQATPIPLPLHF. The CDR3 DNA reads as TGCGCCAGCAGCCAAGCTACTCCGATCCCTTTACCCCTCCACTTT.

Many counts were recorded for this clonotype. The J gene is TRBJ2-7, the V gene TRBV6-5; 8 nucleotides line up with TRBD1. V was clipped by 2 bases and J by 5 bases; unmatched bases: 11. The CDR3 runs 16 residues. Germline lookup yields CDR1 MNHEY and CDR2 SVGAGI. CDR3 DNA sequence: TGTGCCAGCAGTTACACCTACGGACAGGGAGTCGACGAGCAGTACTTC. Its translation is CASSYTYGQGVDEQYF.

The table lists this clonotype with many counts. This chain joins TRBV9 and TRBJ2-7; 8 nucleotides line up with TRBD2. V gave up 3 bases and J gave up 0 bases; unmatched junction bases: 8. Germline-derived CDR1 and CDR2 are SGDLS and YYNGEE. The CDR3 length is 16 residues. The CDR3 nucleotides read TGTGCCAGCAGCGCCCAAGCGGGAGCAGACTCCTACGAGCAGTACTTC. Translated: CASSAQAGADSYEQYF.

This clonotype was found many times. The chain couples TRBV28 to TRBJ2-7; the match to TRBD2 covers 11 bases. Per germline, CDR1 MDHEN and CDR2 SYDVKM. V was pared by 7 bases and J by 3 bases, with 11 bases of the junction left unmatched. The CDR3 runs 16 residues. The chain's CDR3 is CASISAGTSGLYEQYF. CDR3 coding DNA: TGTGCCAGCATCTCGGCCGGGACTAGCGGCCTCTACGAGCAGTACTTC.

As concerns this clonotype: The germline gene is not matched at one end of the junction; a read error may be the cause. The chain uses TRBV5-1 and TRBJ2-7; D is unresolved. The germline gives CDR1 SGHRS, CDR2 YFSETQ. This CDR3 region has 16 residues. In DNA form, the CDR3 reads TGTGCCAGCAGCTTGGACGGACCCCACTCTACTATGGGGCAGTACTTC. Amino acid sequence: CASSLDGPHSTMGQYF.

The chain combines TRBV27 with TRBJ2-2; the D is unclear. CDR1 and CDR2 from the germline V gene are MNHEY and SMNVEV (reference sequence). Between the trimmed V and J ends, which lost 2 bases and 7 bases, there was a span of 17 bases. The CDR3 is 16 residues long. The CDR3 reads CASSLIVGSYGGELFF. The CDR3 DNA sequence: TGTGCCAGCAGTTTAATTGTGGGCAGCTACGGCGGGGAGCTGTTTTTT.

This clonotype was picked up many times. The chain recombines TRBV12-3 or TRBV12-4 with TRBJ2-3; unclear D gene. CDR3 length: 14 amino acids. Trimming removed 3 bases from V and 6 bases from J, with 13 bases in between. The CDR3 DNA sequence: TGTGCCAGCAGTTTCCCCCCCAGCAATGATACGCAGTATTTT. Translating gives CASSFPPSNDTQYF.

The table lists this clonotype with a few counts. This chain links TRBV24-1 with TRBJ2-7; D tentatively fits TRBD1 or TRBD2 (5 bases each). This CDR3 region has 14 residues. CDR1 KGHDR and CDR2 SFDVKD come from the germline V gene. V was shortened by 3 bases and J by 5 bases, with 13 bases between the two germline ends. The CDR3 nucleotides are TGTGCCACCAGTGATATGACAGAGGGAAACGAGCAGTACTTC. Translating gives CATSDMTEGNEQYF.

This clonotype was observed at least ten times. V and J are TRBV4-1 and TRBJ1-1; D possibly corresponds to TRBD1 (6 bases). Germline CDR1 reads MGHRA; CDR2 reads YSYEKL. This CDR3 is built from 15 residues. V shed 3 bases and J shed 4 bases, with 15 bases lying between them. CDR3 sequence reads: CASSHPLGGLTEAFF. CDR3 sequence (DNA): TGCGCCAGCAGCCACCCTCTGGGGGGGCTCACTGAAGCTTTCTTT.

With regard to this clonotype: A read error may explain this, as a much larger clone is one base away. The chain has TRBV28 and TRBJ2-3; D is ambiguous. Germline CDR1 reads MDHEN; CDR2 reads SYDVKM. CDR3 length: 13 residues. The CDR3 sequence is CASSLGNTVTQYF. As DNA, the CDR3 is TGTGCCAGCAGTTTAGGCAACACAGTTACGCAGTATTTT.

This clonotype occurred a few times. The V call is TRBV11-2, the J call TRBJ1-5; no firm D call. CDR1 and CDR2 from the germline V gene are SGHAT and FQNNGV. The CDR3 totals 14 residues. The V end lost 5 bases, the J end lost 4 bases, and 12 bases lay between the germline ends. CDR3 sequence: CASSPTLGNQPQHF. DNA for the CDR3: TGTGCCAGCAGCCCGACCCTAGGAAATCAGCCCCAGCATTTT.

The rearrangement links TRBV6-2 or TRBV6-3 to TRBJ2-6; D may be TRBD1 (6 bases). Trimming took off 7 bases at V and 0 bases at J, with 19 bases between the two ends. Germline loops: CDR1 MNHEY, CDR2 SVGEGT. CDR3 length: 18 residues. CDR3: CASTLRGMFYSGANVLTF. Written as DNA, the CDR3 is TGTGCCAGCACCCTAAGGGGGATGTTTTACTCTGGGGCCAACGTCCTGACTTTC.

This clonotype has ten or more counts. This chain uses TRBV3-1 with TRBJ2-1; 11 nucleotides line up with TRBD2. Losses at the gene ends were 8 bases for V and 7 bases for J; bases not matched to a gene: 7. This CDR3 is 14 amino acids long. The germline gives CDR1 LGHDT, CDR2 YNNKEL (reference sequence). In nucleotides, the CDR3 is TGTGCCAGCTCCCATACTAGCGGGGGAAATGAGCAGTTCTTC. It yields the protein CASSHTSGGNEQFF.

In this sample, this clonotype turned up many times. This sequence joins TRBV28 and TRBJ2-2, with D possibly being TRBD2 (5 bases). Trimming took off 1 base at V and 6 bases at J, with 9 bases between the two ends. The germline gives CDR1 MDHEN, CDR2 SYDVKM. This CDR3 is built from 14 residues. The CDR3: CASSLFRGAGELFF. CDR3 DNA sequence: TGTGCCAGCAGTTTATTCCGGGGTGCCGGGGAGCTGTTTTTT.

In its sample, this clonotype was seen a few times. DNA for the CDR3: TGCAGTGCCCGGACGAGGAACTATGGCTACACCTTC. Its protein is CSARTRNYGYTF. The chain links TRBV20-1 to TRBJ1-2; D unclear. CDR1 and CDR2 (germline): DFQATT, SNEGSKA (reference sequence). V shed 6 bases and J shed 2 bases, with 10 bases lying between them. This CDR3 contains 12 residues.

The CDR3 nucleotides read TGCAGTGCTAGAGAGGGGGGGGTAGATACGCAGTATTTT. Translated: CSAREGGVDTQYF. The V call is TRBV20-1, the J call TRBJ2-3, with 7 positions matching TRBD2. Germline loops: CDR1 DFQATT, CDR2 SNEGSKA (reference sequence). The CDR3 loop spans 13 amino acids. The junction had 2 bases not matched to a gene; V was cut back by 0 bases and J by 5 bases.

As for this clonotype: It may be a read error: a sequence one base away is much more abundant. The chain has TRBV11-1 and TRBJ2-7; D not certain. V lost 7 bases and J lost 5, with 12 bases in between. The CDR3 is 12 amino acids. Looked up from germline, CDR1 is SGHAT and CDR2 is FQDESV (reference sequence). The CDR3 region is CASKHGIDEQYF. The CDR3 region has the DNA TGTGCCAGCAAACATGGGATCGACGAGCAGTACTTC. Filled out from reference TRBV11-1 and TRBJ2-7, the complete variable domain reads EAEVAQSPRYKITEKSQAVAFWCDPISGHATLYWYRQILGQGPELLVQFQDESVVDDSQLPKDRFSAERLKGVDSTLKIQPAELGDSAMYLCASKHGIDEQYFGPGTRLTVT.

This clonotype showed up many times. V is TRBV29-1 and J is TRBJ2-4; D gene unclear. Trimming left V 2 bases short and J 6 bases short, with 5 bases between. Looked up from germline, CDR1 is SQVTM and CDR2 is ANQGSEA. The CDR3 runs to 11 residues. In DNA form, the CDR3 reads TGCAGCGTTGAACTGGGAAACATTCAGTACTTC. It specifies CSVELGNIQYF.

This clonotype showed up many times. The V and J genes are TRBV5-8 and TRBJ2-3, with D perhaps given as TRBD1 or TRBD2 (5 bases each). V lost 1 base, J lost 10 bases, and 19 bases lay in between. Germline CDR1 reads SGHTS; CDR2 reads YDEGEE. This CDR3 is built from 15 residues. CDR3 loop: CASSLMGRGRDAQYF. DNA of the CDR3: TGTGCCAGCAGCTTGATGGGACGAGGGAGAGACGCGCAGTATTTT.

This clonotype showed up many times. The rearrangement links TRBV5-1 to TRBJ2-1; tentative D call: TRBD2 (5 bases). Trimming pared 3 bases from V and 0 bases from J, leaving 16 bases between. This CDR3 has 17 amino acids. Per germline, CDR1 SGHRS and CDR2 YFSETQ. CDR3 protein: CASSSLKSTSSYNEQFF. CDR3 bases: TGCGCCAGCAGCTCCCTGAAGTCCACTAGCTCCTACAATGAGCAGTTCTTC.